These T cell receptor beta chains were read from a single sample in a study of blood T cell repertoires in COVID-19. The assay was immunoSEQ multiplex PCR, and TCRdb's table has in-frame clones only and misses some. This table has around 250,000 clones, roughly 91% appearing once. The sequenced sample consisted of PBMCs or T cells enriched from blood (not recorded which). The receptors here all came from a woman aged 30 to 39 who had recovered from COVID-19. Each CDR3 is given with its conserved first and last residue. D genes are given only for firm matches. Clone sizes are given selectively: once, few, many, or a class where the clone is expanded.

once	TRBV5-4	TRBD2	TRBJ2-7	CASSHGGGTNFYEQYF	TGTGCCAGCAGCCACGGAGGTGGGACTAACTTCTACGAGCAGTACTTC
.	TRBV30	.	TRBJ1-2	CASNWGGIYGYTF	TGTGCCTCAAACTGGGGGGGAATCTATGGCTACACCTTC
few	TRBV6-5	.	TRBJ1-6	CASATANNNSPLHF	TGTGCCAGCGCGACAGCGAACAATAATTCACCCCTCCACTTT
.	TRBV10-3	.	TRBJ1-3	CAIRAGLSGNTIYF	TGTGCCATCAGGGCAGGGTTGTCCGGAAACACCATATATTTT
.	TRBV4-3	.	TRBJ1-5	CASSQALNQPQHF	TGCGCCAGCAGCCAAGCCCTTAATCAGCCCCAGCATTTT
.	TRBV19	.	TRBJ1-4	CASSPGTTNEKLFF	TGTGCCAGTAGTCCCGGGACAACTAATGAAAAACTGTTTTTT
once	TRBV15	.	TRBJ2-5	CATSTQETQYF	TGTGCCACCAGCACGCAAGAGACCCAGTACTTC
.	TRBV7-9	.	TRBJ1-2	CASSFGGINYGYTF	TGTGCCAGCAGCTTTGGGGGGATCAACTATGGCTACACCTTC
.	TRBV2	.	TRBJ1-5	CASSGTSANQPQHF	TGTGCCAGCAGTGGGACAAGTGCTAATCAGCCCCAGCATTTT
.	TRBV4-1	.	TRBJ1-3	CASSQAGNTIYF	TGCGCCAGCAGCCAAGCGGGAAACACCATATATTTT
.	TRBV19	.	TRBJ1-2	CASSIDGRGYTF	TGTGCCAGTAGTATAGACGGCAGGGGCTACACCTTC
.	TRBV5-4	TRBD1	TRBJ2-1	CASSYGTGGYNEQFF	TGTGCCAGCAGCTATGGGACAGGGGGGTACAATGAGCAGTTCTTC
.	TRBV28	TRBD1	TRBJ2-7	CASRDPRPPGGRYEQYF	TGTGCCAGCAGAGACCCCCGGCCCCCAGGGGGCAGATACGAGCAGTACTTC
.	TRBV7-8	.	TRBJ2-7	CASSLGWQGALGEQYF	TGTGCCAGCAGCTTAGGGTGGCAGGGCGCCCTCGGCGAGCAGTACTTC
.	TRBV7-8	.	TRBJ2-2	CASSLPRGSVNTGELFF	TGTGCCAGCAGCTTACCTCGGGGTAGCGTGAACACCGGGGAGCTGTTTTTT
once	TRBV19	TRBD1	TRBJ1-3	CASSYYPGQRGSPLGNTIYF	TGTGCCAGCAGCTATTATCCGGGACAGCGAGGTTCCCCCTTAGGAAACACCATATATTTT
.	TRBV29-1	.	TRBJ2-1	CSVAHSNNEQFF	TGCAGCGTTGCCCACTCAAACAATGAGCAGTTCTTC
.	TRBV9	TRBD2	TRBJ2-3	CASSQGGKAPDTQYF	TGTGCCAGCAGCCAGGGAGGGAAGGCCCCAGATACGCAGTATTTT
.	TRBV28	.	TRBJ1-5	CASSLGALSNQPQHF	TGTGCCAGCAGTTTAGGAGCTCTTAGCAATCAGCCCCAGCATTTT
.	TRBV30	TRBD2	TRBJ2-1	CAWRVSRERGQFF	TGTGCCTGGAGGGTGTCGAGGGAGCGGGGGCAGTTCTTC
.	TRBV19	TRBD1	TRBJ1-2	CASRDGTAYGYTF	TGTGCCAGTAGGGATGGGACAGCCTATGGCTACACCTTC
once	TRBV9	TRBD1	TRBJ2-7	CASSPRTGRSYEQYF	TGTGCCAGCAGCCCCCGGACAGGGCGTTCCTACGAGCAGTACTTC
.	TRBV28	TRBD1	TRBJ1-5	CASSSSRDRVRGNQPQHF	TGTGCCAGCAGTTCGTCCCGGGACAGGGTTCGAGGCAATCAGCCCCAGCATTTT
.	TRBV5-1	.	TRBJ1-1	CASSFNTGVDTEAFF	TGCGCCAGCAGCTTTAACACAGGAGTCGACACTGAAGCTTTCTTT
.	TRBV30	.	TRBJ1-1	CAWRIRGNTEAFF	TGTGCCTGGAGGATTCGGGGGAACACTGAAGCTTTCTTT
once	TRBV10-2	TRBD2	TRBJ2-5	CASKPSGSLETQYF	TGCGCCAGCAAACCTAGCGGGAGCTTGGAGACCCAGTACTTC
.	TRBV3-1/TRBV3-2	.	TRBJ2-7	CASSSKRNEQYF	TGTGCCAGCAGCTCTAAACGCAACGAGCAGTACTTC
once	TRBV7-9	TRBD1	TRBJ2-6	CASSFLRQGGVSGANVLTF	TGTGCCAGCAGCTTCCTCAGACAGGGTGGGGTCTCTGGGGCCAACGTCCTGACTTTC
.	TRBV6-6	TRBD1	TRBJ1-5	CASSYPGQGNQPQHF	TGTGCCAGCAGTTACCCGGGACAGGGTAATCAGCCCCAGCATTTT
.	TRBV5-1	TRBD1	TRBJ1-2	CASSLASGQGSNYGYTF	TGCGCCAGCAGCTTGGCCTCGGGACAGGGATCCAACTATGGCTACACCTTC
.	TRBV10-3	TRBD2	TRBJ2-7	CAISESVRGRRDYEQYF	TGTGCCATCAGTGAGTCAGTCCGCGGGAGGAGAGACTACGAGCAGTACTTC
.	TRBV24-1	.	TRBJ2-1	CATSDRGGEQFF	TGTGCCACCAGTGATAGGGGGGGTGAGCAGTTCTTC
.	TRBV28	TRBD2	TRBJ2-1	CASSLTSGRMNEQFF	TGTGCCAGCAGTCTAACTAGCGGGAGAATGAATGAGCAGTTCTTC
.	TRBV11-2	.	TRBJ2-3	CASSSGVDTQYF	TGTGCCAGCAGCTCGGGTGTAGATACGCAGTATTTT
.	TRBV29-1	.	TRBJ2-6	CSVEERRSSGANVLTF	TGCAGCGTTGAAGAAAGACGGAGCTCTGGGGCCAACGTCCTGACTTTC
.	TRBV7-6	.	TRBJ2-1	CASSPFYSGLLYNEQFF	TGTGCCAGCAGCCCTTTCTATAGCGGCCTCTTATACAATGAGCAGTTCTTC
once	TRBV25-1	.	TRBJ2-1	CASEVGGGTYQTYNEQFF	TGTGCCAGCGAAGTGGGGGGAGGCACCTACCAGACTTACAATGAGCAGTTCTTC
.	TRBV5-4	TRBD1	TRBJ1-6	CASSLRDRDSPLHF	TGTGCCAGCAGCCTACGGGACAGGGACTCACCCCTCCACTTT
.	TRBV19	TRBD2	TRBJ2-1	CASSIRASGYSYNEQFF	TGTGCCAGTAGTATTCGGGCTAGCGGTTACTCCTACAATGAGCAGTTCTTC
.	TRBV18	.	TRBJ2-2	CASSPPVRFSTGELFF	TGTGCCAGCTCACCACCGGTCAGGTTTAGCACCGGGGAGCTGTTTTTT
.	TRBV6-2/TRBV6-3	.	TRBJ1-2	CASSYFRTGFYGYTF	TGTGCCAGCAGTTACTTCAGAACAGGGTTCTATGGCTACACCTTC
.	TRBV28	TRBD2	TRBJ2-5	CASSLHLAGDGQETQYF	TGTGCCAGCAGTCTCCATCTAGCGGGAGACGGGCAAGAGACCCAGTACTTC
.	TRBV19	.	TRBJ2-7	CASSTVFREMDPYEQYF	TGTGCCAGTAGTACCGTTTTCAGGGAAATGGACCCCTACGAGCAGTACTTC
.	TRBV9	.	TRBJ2-2	CASSVDPTGGELFF	TGTGCCAGCAGCGTAGATCCGACGGGCGGGGAGCTGTTTTTT